The rows below give T cell receptor beta chains drawn from one sample of a study of T cells expressing NK-cell markers. For each CDR3 protein, TCRdb gives one entry from its re-call of the 5' RACE reads, without DNA. The data include about 260,000 distinct CDR3 sequences; the top ten clones carry around 4.3%. Sequencing was done on a sample of blood T cells: a sorted CD56 or NKG2C T cell subset, CD4+ or CD8+ T cells, or bulk PBMC T cells (not recorded which). These receptor sequences come from a woman aged 18 to 75 in good health. CDR3s include the opening cysteine and the closing phenylalanine or tryptophan.

j_call v_call cdr3_aa
TRBJ1-6 TRBV7-2 CASSRGGLNSPLHF
TRBJ2-5 TRBV6-1 CASSETETQYF
TRBJ2-4 TRBV20-1 CSARIVENIQYF
TRBJ1-2 TRBV18 CASSPPATRDYGYTF
TRBJ1-1 TRBV11-2 CASSTTGQGMTEAFF
TRBJ2-5 TRBV5-1 CASSLGAPGGETQYF
TRBJ2-3 TRBV4-3 CASSQDRGNTRYF
TRBJ2-1 TRBV14 CASSHWTSGGGAYNEQFF
TRBJ2-1 TRBV7-2 CASSLDGGSPYNEQFF
TRBJ2-3 TRBV6-1 CASSPRVGGNGDTQYF
TRBJ2-5 TRBV12-3/TRBV12-4 CASSPEGAISGAQYF
TRBJ2-3 TRBV20-1 CSARASGSGDTQYF
TRBJ2-1 TRBV4-2 CASSQQTGEDEQFF
TRBJ2-2 TRBV12-3/TRBV12-4 CASRGTDTGELFF
TRBJ2-5 TRBV5-1 CASSLVGESGETQYF
TRBJ1-1 TRBV5-1 CATDRETEAFF
TRBJ1-5 TRBV24-1 CATSDHLPGGNQPQHF
TRBJ2-1 TRBV24-1 CATSDGTIISNEQFF
TRBJ2-1 TRBV9 CASSVGLAGGHNEQFF
TRBJ2-5 TRBV12-3/TRBV12-4 CASSHRTGRKETQYF
TRBJ1-3 TRBV6-1 CASSTTGGDGHTIYF
TRBJ2-3 TRBV7-2 CASSLGRGGPQDTQYF
TRBJ2-7 TRBV20-1 CSALAQGNTYEQYF
TRBJ2-3 TRBV2 CASSGTSGTQYF
TRBJ2-3 TRBV29-1 CSVPSSGGRRTDTQYF
TRBJ2-3 TRBV6-2/TRBV6-3 CASSPEGGTDTQYF
TRBJ2-5 TRBV5-4 CASSRGRLETQYF
TRBJ1-2 TRBV5-1 CASSFGQATSYGYTF
TRBJ2-1 TRBV18 CASSRQGAKSSYNEQFF
TRBJ2-3 TRBV9 CASSVSSGSTDTQYF
TRBJ2-3 TRBV6-1 CASSATSGGAIRTDTQYF
TRBJ1-1 TRBV28 CASRLGRGMNTEAFF
TRBJ2-3 TRBV5-5 CASSFGASTDTQYF
TRBJ2-7 TRBV20-1 CSALPPQVSYEQYF
TRBJ2-4 TRBV21-1 CASSKVLRGNIQYF
TRBJ1-2 TRBV7-2 CASSTADGFYGYTF
TRBJ2-7 TRBV20-1 CSASYRAEHPYEQYF
TRBJ1-4 TRBV7-9 CASSSHWTGVFEKLFF
TRBJ1-2 TRBV6-5 CASSWGQGAGNYGYTF
TRBJ1-1 TRBV7-2 CASSLYTEAFF
TRBJ2-5 TRBV5-6 CASSFAGGGGETQYF
TRBJ1-2 TRBV19 CASRELRTPGQGDGYTF
TRBJ2-3 TRBV5-1 CASSQVARGTDTQYF
TRBJ2-3 TRBV30 CAADLAGGHDTQYF
TRBJ1-1 TRBV7-3 CASSTQRNTEAFF
TRBJ2-7 TRBV6-2/TRBV6-3 CASRKPGEQYF
TRBJ2-1 TRBV30 CAWSQDLDNEQFF
TRBJ1-1 TRBV6-5 CASSSSGTLNTEAFF
TRBJ1-1 TRBV18 CASSPNGDTEAFF
TRBJ2-5 TRBV29-1 CSVVDGGETQYF
TRBJ2-3 TRBV7-2 CASAKSAGGALDTQYF
TRBJ1-1 TRBV5-1 CASSLVTGTTNTEAFF